Listed here are 29 T cell receptor beta chains from one sample, sequenced in a study of cytomegalovirus exposure and HLA in healthy donors. Primers for the PCR totalled 60 Vbeta and 13 Jbeta. Data came from immunoSEQ multiplex PCR; TCRdb stores just in-frame clones and leaves some out. This table holds some 140,000 clones, less than 85% found once. Sequencing was performed on PBMCs. The receptor source for this set is a man aged 18 to 35 in good health and CMV-seropositive.

The J gene is TRBJ2-7, the V gene TRBV6-5, with 7 bases aligning to TRBD2. V was clipped by 4 bases and J by 1 base; unmatched bases: 7. Per germline, CDR1 MNHEY and CDR2 SVGAGI. This CDR3 comprises 15 residues. The DNA of the CDR3 is TGTGCCAGCAGTTCCCCCGGGGGGTCTTCCTACGAGCAGTACTTC. This encodes CASSSPGGSSYEQYF.

The chain couples TRBV5-4 to TRBJ1-3; TRBD1 agrees at 8 bases. Trimming cost V 0 bases and J 4 bases; bases outside gene matches: 0. The length of the CDR3 is 14 residues. Germline V gene lookup returns CDR1 SGHNT and CDR2 YYREEE (reference sequence). CDR3 nucleotide sequence: TGTGCCAGCAGCTTGGGGACAGGGGGAAACACCATATATTTT. The encoded protein is CASSLGTGGNTIYF.

The V gene is TRBV6-5, the J gene TRBJ2-3; 10 bases map to TRBD1. Germline V lookup: CDR1 MNHEY, CDR2 SVGAGI. V dropped 6 bases and J dropped 1; count of bases not matched to a gene: 1. This CDR3 spans 14 amino acids. This chain's CDR3 is CASRGTGGTDTQYF. The CDR3 DNA reads as TGTGCCAGCAGAGGGACAGGGGGCACAGATACGCAGTATTTT.

The V gene is TRBV5-1, the J gene TRBJ1-2, with D possibly TRBD1 on 6 matching bases. V lost 4 bases and J lost 4, with 11 bases in between. Germline-derived CDR1 and CDR2 are SGHRS and YFSETQ. The CDR3 totals 13 residues. The CDR3 DNA sequence: TGCGCCAGCAGCCCGGACAGCGTCTATGGCTACACCTTC. It specifies CASSPDSVYGYTF.

The chain couples TRBV5-1 to TRBJ1-5; no clear D gene. V lost 7 bases to trimming and J lost 1 base, with 15 bases between them. This CDR3 is 15 amino acids long. The V gene's germline CDR1 is SGHRS and CDR2 YFSETQ. The CDR3 DNA reads TGCGCCAGCTCCCTGGCGGGTTTCAGCAATCAGCCCCAGCATTTT. Residues: CASSLAGFSNQPQHF.

The chain recombines TRBV19 with TRBJ2-1; 9 nucleotides align to TRBD2. The CDR3 length is 17 residues. CDR1 is LNHDA, CDR2 SQIVND, per germline (reference sequence). The V and J ends lost 5 bases and 4 bases, in that order; junction bases with no gene match: 12. CDR3 DNA sequence: TGTGCCAGTAGTCCTCAAGAGGGACTAGCAAGGTACAATGAGCAGTTCTTC. It codes for CASSPQEGLARYNEQFF.

This chain connects TRBV5-1 to TRBJ2-7, with TRBD1 matching over 8 bases. This CDR3 region has 15 residues. V was clipped by 2 bases and J by 5 bases; unmatched bases: 9. Germline CDR1 SGHRS, CDR2 YFSETQ. The CDR3 region has the DNA TGCGCCAGCAGCTTACCACCGGGACAGGTAGACGAGCAGTACTTC. Protein sequence: CASSLPPGQVDEQYF.

This clone was seen a handful of times. V gene TRBV19 combines with J gene TRBJ1-6, with 7 bases fitting TRBD1. The CDR3 contains 16 residues. Germline assignment: CDR1 LNHDA and CDR2 SQIVND (reference sequence). The V segment lost 2 bases and the J segment 7 bases; nucleotides outside the gene matches: 8. CDR3 region: CASSIRDSFSNSPLHF. For the CDR3, the DNA is TGTGCCAGTAGTATACGGGACAGTTTTTCGAATTCACCCCTCCACTTT.

The V call is TRBV7-8, the J call TRBJ2-7; D gene uncertain. Germline CDR1 SGHVS, CDR2 FQNEAQ. CDR3 length: 13 amino acids. Trimming removed 5 bases at V and 5 bases at J, with 13 bases between. CDR3 coding DNA: TGTGCCAGCAGCCTCCAAAAGAGTAACGAGCAGTACTTC. Protein product: CASSLQKSNEQYF.

V is TRBV18 and J is TRBJ2-5; TRBD2 matches at 9 bases. There are 15 residues in the CDR3. Germline-derived CDR1 and CDR2 are KGHSH and LQKENI. V shed 4 bases, J shed 4 bases, and the junction held 7 bases outside the gene matches. CDR3 loop: CASSRLRGGSETQYF. In DNA, the CDR3 is TGTGCCAGCTCACGTCTGCGGGGGGGCTCAGAGACCCAGTACTTC.

The chain has TRBV6-5 and TRBJ1-4; 10 bases fit TRBD1. The V and J ends lost 2 bases and 10 bases, in that order; junction bases with no gene match: 4. The CDR3 is 14 residues long. Germline assignment: CDR1 MNHEY and CDR2 SVGAGI. The CDR3 reads CASSYGDRGRKLFF. The CDR3 coding sequence is TGTGCCAGCAGTTACGGAGACAGGGGGCGAAAACTGTTTTTT.

This clone showed up just a few times. This rearrangement joins TRBV9 to TRBJ2-5, with TRBD2 matching 11 bases. The germline V gene has CDR1 SGDLS and CDR2 YYNGEE. CDR3 length equals 19 residues. Germline trimming cut 0 bases from V and 4 bases from J; bases unmatched to any gene: 14. The CDR3 bases are TGTGCCAGCAGCGTAGAAAGTTTGGATTGGACTAGCGGGCCAGAGACCCAGTACTTC. Translating it yields CASSVESLDWTSGPETQYF.

The rearrangement uses TRBV5-5 and TRBJ1-3; TRBD1 matches 7 bases. The CDR3 covers 17 residues. Per germline, CDR1 SGHKS and CDR2 YYEKEE (reference sequence). Trimming cost V 0 bases and J 2 bases; bases outside gene matches: 8. The CDR3 coding sequence is TGTGCCAGCAGCTTGGTACCCACCGGGACAGCTGGAAACACCATATATTTT. Translation: CASSLVPTGTAGNTIYF.

The V gene is TRBV21-1, the J gene TRBJ2-3; TRBD2, as called in the table, went unchecked against the DNA. TRBV21-1 represents a pseudogene. This CDR3 region has 20 residues. CDR3 protein: CASSTSAKVAGGGGFDTQYF. The DNA for the CDR3 is TGTGCCAGCAGCACCTCGGCGAAAGTAGCGGGGGGCGGGGGTTTCGATACGCAGTATTTT.

The chain recombines TRBV30 with TRBJ2-7; unclear D gene. The ends were cut back, 1 base at V and 3 bases at J, with 7 bases in the middle. This CDR3 region has 12 residues. The germline V gene encodes CDR1 GTSNPN and CDR2 SVGIG (reference sequence). The CDR3 DNA reads TGTGCCTGGAGTGCCCCCTTCTACGAGCAGTACTTC. This codes for CAWSAPFYEQYF.

The rearrangement uses TRBV4-2 and TRBJ2-7; 9 bases are a match to TRBD2. The CDR3 runs to 16 residues. Per germline, CDR1 LGHNA and CDR2 YNFKEQ. Losses at the gene ends were 0 bases for V and 7 bases for J; bases not matched to a gene: 10. The CDR3 coding sequence is TGTGCCAGCAGCCAAGATCGAGCGGGGGGCCCGGGGGAGCAGTACTTC. This sequence encodes CASSQDRAGGPGEQYF.

J is TRBJ2-7 and V is TRBV11-2; no reliable D call. V was trimmed by 2 bases and J by 0 bases, leaving 8 bases between them. This CDR3 spans 14 amino acids. Per the germline V gene, CDR1 is SGHAT and CDR2 is FQNNGV. This chain's CDR3 is CASSLSHPSYEQYF. DNA for the CDR3: TGTGCCAGCAGCTTAAGCCACCCCTCCTACGAGCAGTACTTC.

This clone showed up just a few times. CDR3 coding DNA: TGTGCCAGCAGCTTAGTAGGGGGCTCCTACGAGCAGTACTTC. Amino acid sequence: CASSLVGGSYEQYF. V and J are TRBV11-2 and TRBJ2-7, with TRBD1 as a possible D gene (6 bases). The CDR3 covers 14 residues. The V and J ends lost 1 base and 0 bases respectively, with 7 bases between them. The germline V gene encodes CDR1 SGHAT and CDR2 FQNNGV.

This rearrangement joins TRBV18 to TRBJ2-7; D may be TRBD1 (5 bases). The CDR3 totals 14 residues. Trimming removed 3 bases from V and 3 bases from J, with 12 bases in between. CDR1 and CDR2 from the germline V gene are KGHSH and LQKENI. Here the CDR3 reads CASSPLQVDYEQYF. The CDR3 nucleotides are TGTGCCAGCTCACCTTTACAGGTGGACTACGAGCAGTACTTC.

V gene TRBV6-6 combines with J gene TRBJ1-1; 8 nucleotides line up with TRBD1. Germline-derived CDR1 and CDR2 are MNHNY and SVGAGI (reference sequence). J gave up 0 bases and V 2 bases, and 5 bases lay outside the gene matches. This CDR3 is built from 16 residues. CDR3 loop: CASSYGKGQVNTEAFF. CDR3 sequence (DNA): TGTGCCAGCAGTTACGGGAAGGGACAGGTGAACACTGAAGCTTTCTTT.

V is TRBV7-2 and J is TRBJ1-1; tentative D call: TRBD1 (6 bases). The CDR3 runs 13 residues. The germline V gene encodes CDR1 SGHTA and CDR2 FQGNSA. Trimming removed 3 bases at V and 11 bases at J, with 16 bases between. CDR3 loop: CASSLGWGGEAFF. CDR3 DNA sequence: TGTGCCAGCAGCTTGGGTTGGGGGGGCGAGGCTTTCTTT. Drawing the rest from reference TRBV7-2 and TRBJ1-1, the complete variable domain is GAGVSQSPSNKVTEKGKDVELRCDPISGHTALYWYRQSLGQGLEFLIYFQGNSAPDKSGLPSDRFSAERTGGSVSTLTIQRTQQEDSAVYLCASSLGWGGEAFFGQGTRLTVV.

V is TRBV14 and J is TRBJ2-7; 9 bases map to TRBD1. This CDR3 region has 15 residues. Germline V gene sequence: CDR1 SGHDN, CDR2 FVKESK. V dropped 3 bases and J dropped 4; count of bases not matched to a gene: 7. The CDR3 sequence is CASSQLGQGWYEQYF. The CDR3 coding sequence is TGTGCCAGCAGCCAGTTGGGACAGGGATGGTACGAGCAGTACTTC. Supplemented by reference TRBV14 and TRBJ2-7, the full variable domain reads EAGVTQFPSHSVIEKGQTVTLRCDPISGHDNLYWYRRVMGKEIKFLLHFVKESKQDESGMPNNRFLAERTGGTYSTLKVQPAELEDSGVYFCASSQLGQGWYEQYFGPGTRLTVT.

This clone was counted between two and nine times. This chain links TRBV7-2 with TRBJ2-3, with 8 bases that match TRBD2. This CDR3 has 16 amino acids. Unmatched junction bases numbered 9, after V lost 5 bases and J lost 2 bases. Germline lookup yields CDR1 SGHTA and CDR2 FQGNSA. CDR3 in amino acids: CASSPRYGGDTDTQYF. For the CDR3, the DNA is TGTGCCAGCAGCCCCCGATACGGGGGGGACACAGATACGCAGTATTTT.

A few counts support this clone. The chain combines TRBV14 with TRBJ1-3, with D unresolved. Germline-derived CDR1 and CDR2 are SGHDN and FVKESK. The V and J ends lost 6 bases and 2 bases respectively, with 8 bases between them. The CDR3 loop spans 13 amino acids. CDR3 coding DNA: TGTGCCAGCAGTGTACTAGCTGGAAACACCATATATTTT. Amino acid sequence: CASSVLAGNTIYF.

The CDR3 loop is CASSGSGTQSVNYGYTF. CDR3 DNA: TGTGCCAGCAGCGGCTCCGGGACACAAAGCGTTAACTATGGCTACACCTTC. The chain combines TRBV9 with TRBJ1-2; D is perhaps TRBD1 (6 bases). Germline loops: CDR1 SGDLS, CDR2 YYNGEE. Trimming pared 3 bases from V and 1 base from J, leaving 19 bases between. The CDR3 totals 17 residues.

CDR3 coding DNA: TGTGCCAGCAGTTACAGGGGCTCAACTAATGAAAAACTGTTTTTT. Translated: CASSYRGSTNEKLFF. This chain connects TRBV6-5 to TRBJ1-4; tentatively, D is TRBD1 (5 bases). V lost 2 bases and J 0 bases, leaving 7 bases between the germline ends. The CDR3 runs 15 residues. Germline CDR1 is MNHEY and CDR2 is SVGAGI.

The chain uses TRBV30 and TRBJ1-1; a possible D gene is TRBD1 (5 bases). CDR1 and CDR2 (germline): GTSNPN, SVGIG (reference sequence). V was shortened by 0 bases and J by 1 base, with 9 bases between the two germline ends. This CDR3 comprises 14 residues. This chain's CDR3 is CAWSVTGGNTEAFF. CDR3 nucleotide sequence: TGTGCCTGGAGTGTTACCGGGGGGAACACTGAAGCTTTCTTT.

The chain is built from TRBV7-8 and TRBJ2-3; D is undetermined. From germline, CDR1 is SGHVS and CDR2 FQNEAQ. This CDR3 comprises 17 residues. Trimming cost V 10 bases and J 2 bases, with 25 bases left between them. The DNA of the CDR3 is TGTGCCACCATCCCCCTCGCGGCAGCGCTACCCACAGATACGCAGTATTTT. Its protein is CATIPLAAALPTDTQYF.

This clone was detected once. This chain links TRBV5-1 with TRBJ2-5; 10 bases line up with TRBD2. Trimming took 5 bases from V and 5 from J; bases not matched to a gene: 6. Germline V gene sequence: CDR1 SGHRS, CDR2 YFSETQ. The CDR3 sequence is 14 residues long. CDR3 coding DNA: TGCGCCAGCAGGCCAGCGGGGGGGCTGGAGACCCAGTACTTC. This encodes CASRPAGGLETQYF.